This T cell receptor beta chain was identified during a study of shared clonotypes between healthy human individuals. Study-wide results and caveats: The study found roughly 5.3% of naive CD4 clonotypes shared across a handful of donors.

CDR1 is SNHLY and CDR2 is FYNNEI in the germline V gene. The CDR3 loop spans 15 amino acids. V gave up 6 bases and J gave up 0 bases, with 11 bases separating them. Clones were sequenced by immunoSEQ multiplex PCR, and TCRdb holds only the in-frame ones, with some missing. The profile shows around 2.3 million clones, approximately 95% of them singletons. In the case of this clone: Antigen specificity is unknown.

The TCR originated in a man between 18 and 29 years old in good health. V gene TRBV2 combines with J gene TRBJ1-4; D might be TRBD1 (6 bases). The source material was naive CD4+ T cells sorted from blood. The subset is: CD45RA+ positively selected. CDR3 in DNA: TGTGCCAGCAGGAGGGGGGGTACAACTAATGAAAAACTGTTTTTT. Its translation: CASRRGGTTNEKLFF.